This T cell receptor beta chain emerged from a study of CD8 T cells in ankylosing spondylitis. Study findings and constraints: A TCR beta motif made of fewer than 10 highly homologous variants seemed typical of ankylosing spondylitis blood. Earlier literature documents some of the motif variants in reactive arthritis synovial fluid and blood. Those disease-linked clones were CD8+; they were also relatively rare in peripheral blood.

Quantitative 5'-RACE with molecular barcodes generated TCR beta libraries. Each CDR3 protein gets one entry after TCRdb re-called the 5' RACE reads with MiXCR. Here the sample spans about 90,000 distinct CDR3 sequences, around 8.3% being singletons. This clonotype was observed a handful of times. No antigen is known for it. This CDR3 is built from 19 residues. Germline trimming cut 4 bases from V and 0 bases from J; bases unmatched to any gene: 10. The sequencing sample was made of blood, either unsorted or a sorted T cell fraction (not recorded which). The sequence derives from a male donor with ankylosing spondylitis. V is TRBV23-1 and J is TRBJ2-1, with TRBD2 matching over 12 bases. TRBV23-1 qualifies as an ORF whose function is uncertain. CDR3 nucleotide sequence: TGCGCCAGCAGTCGTGGTCTAGCGGGAGGGTTAAGCTCCTACAATGAGCAGTTCTTC. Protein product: CASSRGLAGGLSSYNEQFF.